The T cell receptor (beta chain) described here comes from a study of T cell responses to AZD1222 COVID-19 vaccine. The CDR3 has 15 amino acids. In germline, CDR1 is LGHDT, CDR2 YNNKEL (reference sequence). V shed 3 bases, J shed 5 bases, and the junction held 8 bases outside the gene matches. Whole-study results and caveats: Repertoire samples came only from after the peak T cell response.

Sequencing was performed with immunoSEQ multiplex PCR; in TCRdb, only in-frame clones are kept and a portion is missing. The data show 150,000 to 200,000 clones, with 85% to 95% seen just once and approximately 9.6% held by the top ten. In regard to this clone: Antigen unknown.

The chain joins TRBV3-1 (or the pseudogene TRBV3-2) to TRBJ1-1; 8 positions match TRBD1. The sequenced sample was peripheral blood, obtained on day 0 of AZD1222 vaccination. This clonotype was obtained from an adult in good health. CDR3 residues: CASSQPTGARTEAFF. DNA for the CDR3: TGTGCCAGCAGCCAGCCGACAGGGGCGAGGACTGAAGCTTTCTTT.